The 19 T cell receptor beta chains listed next were all sequenced from one sample in a study of shared clonotypes between healthy human individuals. Sequencing used immunoSEQ multiplex PCR; TCRdb keeps in-frame clones, though not all of them. The sample has around 990,000 clones; roughly 80% are singletons. Material: memory CD4+ T cells from PBMCs. This sample's subset: CD45RA-negative fraction. Receptors originate from a man younger than 30 in good health. Some clones in this sample may be carry-over from other donors' samples.

V usage is TRBV5-5 and J usage is TRBJ1-3; D remains unclear. V was shortened by 6 bases and J by 1 base, with 8 bases between the two germline ends. Germline CDR1 is SGHKS and CDR2 is YYEKEE (reference sequence). The CDR3 is 13 amino acids. CDR3 sequence: CASKLPSGNTIYF. In DNA form, the CDR3 reads TGTGCCAGCAAATTGCCGTCTGGAAACACCATATATTTT. The variable domain in full, with the rest retrieved from reference TRBV5-5 and TRBJ1-3, is DAGVTQSPTHLIKTRGQQVTLRCSPISGHKSVSWYQQVLGQGPQFIFQYYEKEERGRGNFPDRFSARQFPNYSSELNVNALLLGDSALYLCASKLPSGNTIYFGEGSWLTVV.

CDR3 nucleotide sequence: TGCGCCAGCAGCGCCGGAGGGCGGTTCTACAATGAGCAGTTCTTC. Protein product: CASSAGGRFYNEQFF. The genes are TRBV4-1 and TRBJ2-1; the D gene is possibly TRBD2 (6 bases). The CDR3 spans 15 residues. Trimming took 5 bases from V and 3 from J, leaving 14 bases between them. Per the germline V gene, CDR1 is MGHRA and CDR2 is YSYEKL.

Notes on this clone: This may be a read error, as it is one base from a much larger clone. The J gene is TRBJ1-2, the V gene TRBV5-5; perhaps TRBD1 as D (5 bases). The germline V gene encodes CDR1 SGHKS and CDR2 YYEKEE (reference sequence). V lost 4 bases, J lost 4 bases, and 11 bases lay in between. This CDR3 is built from 13 residues. CDR3 coding DNA: TGTGCCAGCAGCCAGGGACCGAGCTATGGCTACACCTTC. It is translated as CASSQGPSYGYTF.

Turning to this clone: A read error may be the cause here, since a much bigger clone is one base away. The V gene is TRBV29-1, the J gene TRBJ1-2; D ambiguous. CDR3 length: 13 residues. V was clipped by 7 bases and J by 0 bases, with 12 bases between them. Germline CDR1 reads SQVTM; CDR2 reads ANQGSEA. The CDR3 sequence is CSAHRQTNYGYTF. The CDR3 DNA is TGCAGCGCACACAGACAAACTAACTATGGCTACACCTTC.

This clone was picked up a small number of times. The J gene is TRBJ2-1, the V gene TRBV7-9, with 8 bases matching TRBD2. The CDR3 is 15 amino acids. Germline lookup yields CDR1 SEHNR and CDR2 FQNEAQ (reference sequence). The J segment lost 3 bases and the V segment lost 6 bases, leaving 7 bases of the junction unmatched. CDR3 sequence (DNA): TGTGCCAGCAGTTTAACGGGACTAGGCTACAATGAGCAGTTCTTC. The encoded protein is CASSLTGLGYNEQFF. The complete variable domain, with remaining parts taken from reference TRBV7-9 and TRBJ2-1, reads DTGVSQNPRHKITKRGQNVTFRCDPISEHNRLYWYRQTLGQGPEFLTYFQNEAQLEKSRLLSDRFSAERPKGSFSTLEIQRTEQGDSAMYLCASSLTGLGYNEQFFGPGTRLTVL.

The V call is TRBV6-1, the J call TRBJ1-1, with D possibly matching TRBD1 (6 bases). The CDR3 runs 13 residues. Trimming took 7 bases from V and 1 from J, leaving 10 bases between them. Per the germline V gene, CDR1 is MNHNS and CDR2 is SASEGT. CDR3 amino acids: CASIRQANTEAFF. The CDR3 coding sequence is TGTGCCAGCATTAGACAGGCGAACACTGAAGCTTTCTTT.

CDR3 residues: CASSPLAAPYEQYF. CDR3 DNA: TGTGCCAGCAGCCCACTAGCGGCGCCCTACGAGCAGTACTTC. The chain has TRBV7-9 and TRBJ2-7, with 8 bases identical to TRBD2. The V gene end was trimmed by 5 bases and the J gene end by 2 bases; junction bases not matched to a gene: 5. The CDR3 runs to 14 residues. Per germline, CDR1 SEHNR and CDR2 FQNEAQ (reference sequence).

This clone appeared a single time. The chain combines TRBV30 with TRBJ1-3; D is undetermined. Trimming left V 0 bases short and J 3 bases short, with 9 bases between. This CDR3 spans 14 amino acids. The V gene's germline CDR1 is GTSNPN and CDR2 SVGIG (reference sequence). CDR3 amino acids: CAWSVVAVGNTIYF. DNA for the CDR3: TGTGCCTGGAGTGTAGTGGCAGTTGGAAACACCATATATTTT.

The chain couples TRBV27 to TRBJ2-1; TRBD2 aligns across 8 bases. This CDR3 has 14 residues. Trimming removed 8 bases from V and 4 bases from J; junction bases left unmatched: 7. CDR1 is MNHEY and CDR2 is SMNVEV in the germline V gene (reference sequence). The CDR3 sequence: CASRGGTSYNEQFF. The DNA of the CDR3 is TGTGCCAGCCGGGGGGGAACCTCGTACAATGAGCAGTTCTTC.

As concerns this clone: In this CDR3 the conserved last residue, phenylalanine or tryptophan, is missing, so a read error is likely. The rearrangement joins TRBV7-9 to TRBJ2-3; TRBD2 matches at 8 bases. Germline V gene lookup returns CDR1 SEHNR and CDR2 FQNEAQ (reference sequence). With 4 bases clipped from V and 1 base from J, the junction kept 4 bases outside the gene matches. This CDR3 has 15 amino acids. The CDR3 region is CASSSPGLGTDTQYS. CDR3 coding DNA: TGTGCCAGCAGCTCGCCGGGACTAGGCACAGATACGCAGTATTCT.

This sequence joins TRBV1 and TRBJ2-7; the table's D call, TRBD1, was not checked against the DNA. TRBV1 is given as a pseudogene. CDR3 length equals 15 residues. CDR3 residues: CTSNPRPTDSGEQYF. The CDR3 nucleotides are TGCACCAGCAATCCCAGGCCGACAGATTCGGGCGAGCAGTACTTC.

V usage is TRBV29-1 and J usage is TRBJ1-1; 7 bases are a match to TRBD1. Germline V gene data show CDR1 as SQVTM and CDR2 as ANQGSEA. CDR3 length: 13 residues. Trimming took 6 bases from V and 0 from J; bases not matched to a gene: 4. In nucleotides, the CDR3 is TGCAGCGTGGGGACAGCAATGAACACTGAAGCTTTCTTT. Translated, it gives CSVGTAMNTEAFF.

The chain couples TRBV4-2 to TRBJ2-1; 9 nucleotides align to TRBD2. J was trimmed by 0 bases and V by 1 base; bases with no gene match: 7. This CDR3 is built from 18 residues. Germline V lookup: CDR1 LGHNA, CDR2 YNFKEQ. This chain's CDR3 is CASSQGRTSASSYNEQFF. The CDR3 DNA sequence: TGTGCCAGCAGCCAAGGTCGGACTAGCGCAAGCTCCTACAATGAGCAGTTCTTC.

The J gene is TRBJ2-5, the V gene TRBV29-1; D may be TRBD2 (6 bases). V was shortened by 4 bases and J by 8 bases, with 20 bases between the two germline ends. The CDR3 is 14 residues long. Germline V gene data show CDR1 as SQVTM and CDR2 as ANQGSEA. This CDR3 reads CSVGMVAVPQTQYF. The CDR3 DNA sequence: TGCAGCGTTGGTATGGTAGCGGTACCCCAAACCCAGTACTTC.

The sample holds one count of this clone. The V gene is TRBV5-6, the J gene TRBJ2-1, with 7 nucleotides matching TRBD1. Trimming at V came to 0 bases and at J to 3 bases, leaving 6 bases not matched to a gene. From germline, CDR1 is SGHDT and CDR2 YYEEEE. This CDR3 comprises 16 residues. DNA of the CDR3: TGTGCCAGCAGCTTGGAAAGGGGGCAGGTCTACAATGAGCAGTTCTTC. Amino acid sequence: CASSLERGQVYNEQFF.

This clone was counted at least ten times. The rearrangement links TRBV7-6 to TRBJ1-2; no reliable D call. Trimming left V 4 bases short and J 4 bases short, with 13 bases between. The CDR3 is 14 residues long. Germline V gene lookup returns CDR1 SGHVS and CDR2 FNYEAQ. CDR3 amino acids: CASSSVVDPYGYTF. In DNA form, the CDR3 reads TGTGCCAGCAGCTCAGTAGTGGATCCCTATGGCTACACCTTC. Combining the CDR3 with reference TRBV7-6 and TRBJ1-2 gives the whole variable domain GAGVSQSPRYKVTKRGQDVALRCDPISGHVSLYWYRQALGQGPEFLTYFNYEAQQDKSGLPNDRFSAERPEGSISTLTIQRTEQRDSAMYRCASSSVVDPYGYTFGSGTRLTVV.

The chain joins TRBV7-9 to TRBJ2-3; TRBD2 agrees at 9 bases. Germline trimming cut 3 bases from V and 4 bases from J; bases unmatched to any gene: 5. Germline V gene data show CDR1 as SEHNR and CDR2 as FQNEAQ (reference sequence). This CDR3 is 15 amino acids long. The CDR3 spells CASSFASGEADTQYF. In DNA, the CDR3 is TGTGCCAGCAGCTTCGCTAGCGGGGAGGCAGATACGCAGTATTTT. Together with reference TRBV7-9 and TRBJ2-3, the CDR3 gives the full variable domain: DTGVSQNPRHKITKRGQNVTFRCDPISEHNRLYWYRQTLGQGPEFLTYFQNEAQLEKSRLLSDRFSAERPKGSFSTLEIQRTEQGDSAMYLCASSFASGEADTQYFGPGTRLTVL.

Concerning this clone: With only one base between it and a far larger clone, this is likely a read error. In the same sample, other DNA sequences code for this CDR3. J is TRBJ1-2 and V is TRBV28, with no clear D. The CDR3 covers 12 residues. In germline, CDR1 is MDHEN, CDR2 SYDVKM. Deletions cut 3 bases from V and 2 bases from J, with 4 bases between. The DNA of the CDR3 is TGTGCCAGCAGTTTTACAAACTATGGCTACACCTTC. Translating it yields CASSFTNYGYTF.

The gene calls are TRBV7-3 and TRBJ1-2; D not certain. Germline-derived CDR1 and CDR2 are SGHTA and FQGTGA. Deletions cut 5 bases from V and 7 bases from J, with 17 bases between. This CDR3 has 14 residues. CDR3 amino acids: CASSLGRGPGGYTF. CDR3 sequence (DNA): TGTGCCAGCAGCCTAGGGCGCGGACCTGGTGGCTACACCTTC.